This T cell receptor (beta chain) comes out of a study of blood T cell repertoires in COVID-19. The table lists this clone with a few counts. Sequenced by immunoSEQ multiplex PCR; TCRdb stores in-frame clones only, minus some. The repertoire holds 80,000 to 90,000 clones, with 82% as singletons. This CDR3 has 15 amino acids. Looked up from germline, CDR1 is SGHRS and CDR2 is YFSETQ. V lost 2 bases, J lost 2 bases, and 12 bases lay in between. This clonotype was obtained from a woman aged 80 or over with acute or convalescent COVID-19. The sequencing sample was made of peripheral blood. The V gene is TRBV5-1, the J gene TRBJ2-3, with D unclear. CDR3 amino acids: CASSFNAPNTDTQYF. The CDR3, as DNA: TGCGCCAGCAGCTTTAACGCGCCTAACACAGATACGCAGTATTTT.